This T cell receptor beta chain is drawn from a study of control samples from healthy donors and cancer patients. Sequencing was performed with immunoSEQ multiplex PCR; in TCRdb, only in-frame clones are kept and a portion is missing. The table shows around 22,000 clones, with roughly four fifths occurring only once. V trimming: 6 bases; J trimming: 0 bases; junction bases outside the gene matches: 5. The CDR3 loop spans 16 amino acids. Germline V gene sequence: CDR1 MNHEY, CDR2 SMNVEV (reference sequence). The sequence came from a man in his 60s with head and neck cancer. The sequencing sample was made of PBMCs. This sequence joins TRBV27 and TRBJ1-6; 7 bases match TRBD1. The CDR3 coding sequence is TGTGCCAGCAGCGGGACAGCCAGCTCCTATAATTCACCCCTCCACTTT. Protein product: CASSGTASSYNSPLHF.